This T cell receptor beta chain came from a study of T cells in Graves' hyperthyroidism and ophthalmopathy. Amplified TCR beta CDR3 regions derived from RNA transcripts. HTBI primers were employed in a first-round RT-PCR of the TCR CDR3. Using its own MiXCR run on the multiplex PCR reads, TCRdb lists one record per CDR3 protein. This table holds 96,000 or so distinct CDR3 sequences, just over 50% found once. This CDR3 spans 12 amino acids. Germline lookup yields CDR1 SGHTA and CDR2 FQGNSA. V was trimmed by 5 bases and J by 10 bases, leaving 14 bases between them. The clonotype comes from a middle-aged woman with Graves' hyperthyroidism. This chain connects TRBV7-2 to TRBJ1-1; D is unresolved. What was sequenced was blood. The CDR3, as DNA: TGTGCCAGCAGCCCAGCCGGGGTTGGAGCTTTCTTT. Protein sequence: CASSPAGVGAFF. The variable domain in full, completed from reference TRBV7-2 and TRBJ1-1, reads GAGVSQSPSNKVTEKGKDVELRCDPISGHTALYWYRQSLGQGLEFLIYFQGNSAPDKSGLPSDRFSAERTGGSVSTLTIQRTQQEDSAVYLCASSPAGVGAFFGQGTRLTVV.